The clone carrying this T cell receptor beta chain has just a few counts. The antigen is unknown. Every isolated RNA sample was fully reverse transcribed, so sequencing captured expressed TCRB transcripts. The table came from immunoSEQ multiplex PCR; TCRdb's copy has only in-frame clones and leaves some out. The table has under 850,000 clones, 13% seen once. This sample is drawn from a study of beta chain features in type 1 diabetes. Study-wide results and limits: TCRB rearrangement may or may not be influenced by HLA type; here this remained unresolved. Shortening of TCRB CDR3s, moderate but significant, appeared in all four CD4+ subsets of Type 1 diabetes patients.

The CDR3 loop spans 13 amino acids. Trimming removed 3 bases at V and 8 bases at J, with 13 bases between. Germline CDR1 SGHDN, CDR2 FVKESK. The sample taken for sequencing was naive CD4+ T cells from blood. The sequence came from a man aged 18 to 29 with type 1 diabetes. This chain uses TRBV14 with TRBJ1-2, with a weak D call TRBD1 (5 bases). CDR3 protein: CASSHVGRGGYTF. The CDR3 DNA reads TGTGCCAGCAGCCATGTGGGAAGGGGAGGCTACACCTTC. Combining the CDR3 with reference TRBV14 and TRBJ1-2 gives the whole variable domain EAGVTQFPSHSVIEKGQTVTLRCDPISGHDNLYWYRRVMGKEIKFLLHFVKESKQDESGMPNNRFLAERTGGTYSTLKVQPAELEDSGVYFCASSHVGRGGYTFGSGTRLTVV.